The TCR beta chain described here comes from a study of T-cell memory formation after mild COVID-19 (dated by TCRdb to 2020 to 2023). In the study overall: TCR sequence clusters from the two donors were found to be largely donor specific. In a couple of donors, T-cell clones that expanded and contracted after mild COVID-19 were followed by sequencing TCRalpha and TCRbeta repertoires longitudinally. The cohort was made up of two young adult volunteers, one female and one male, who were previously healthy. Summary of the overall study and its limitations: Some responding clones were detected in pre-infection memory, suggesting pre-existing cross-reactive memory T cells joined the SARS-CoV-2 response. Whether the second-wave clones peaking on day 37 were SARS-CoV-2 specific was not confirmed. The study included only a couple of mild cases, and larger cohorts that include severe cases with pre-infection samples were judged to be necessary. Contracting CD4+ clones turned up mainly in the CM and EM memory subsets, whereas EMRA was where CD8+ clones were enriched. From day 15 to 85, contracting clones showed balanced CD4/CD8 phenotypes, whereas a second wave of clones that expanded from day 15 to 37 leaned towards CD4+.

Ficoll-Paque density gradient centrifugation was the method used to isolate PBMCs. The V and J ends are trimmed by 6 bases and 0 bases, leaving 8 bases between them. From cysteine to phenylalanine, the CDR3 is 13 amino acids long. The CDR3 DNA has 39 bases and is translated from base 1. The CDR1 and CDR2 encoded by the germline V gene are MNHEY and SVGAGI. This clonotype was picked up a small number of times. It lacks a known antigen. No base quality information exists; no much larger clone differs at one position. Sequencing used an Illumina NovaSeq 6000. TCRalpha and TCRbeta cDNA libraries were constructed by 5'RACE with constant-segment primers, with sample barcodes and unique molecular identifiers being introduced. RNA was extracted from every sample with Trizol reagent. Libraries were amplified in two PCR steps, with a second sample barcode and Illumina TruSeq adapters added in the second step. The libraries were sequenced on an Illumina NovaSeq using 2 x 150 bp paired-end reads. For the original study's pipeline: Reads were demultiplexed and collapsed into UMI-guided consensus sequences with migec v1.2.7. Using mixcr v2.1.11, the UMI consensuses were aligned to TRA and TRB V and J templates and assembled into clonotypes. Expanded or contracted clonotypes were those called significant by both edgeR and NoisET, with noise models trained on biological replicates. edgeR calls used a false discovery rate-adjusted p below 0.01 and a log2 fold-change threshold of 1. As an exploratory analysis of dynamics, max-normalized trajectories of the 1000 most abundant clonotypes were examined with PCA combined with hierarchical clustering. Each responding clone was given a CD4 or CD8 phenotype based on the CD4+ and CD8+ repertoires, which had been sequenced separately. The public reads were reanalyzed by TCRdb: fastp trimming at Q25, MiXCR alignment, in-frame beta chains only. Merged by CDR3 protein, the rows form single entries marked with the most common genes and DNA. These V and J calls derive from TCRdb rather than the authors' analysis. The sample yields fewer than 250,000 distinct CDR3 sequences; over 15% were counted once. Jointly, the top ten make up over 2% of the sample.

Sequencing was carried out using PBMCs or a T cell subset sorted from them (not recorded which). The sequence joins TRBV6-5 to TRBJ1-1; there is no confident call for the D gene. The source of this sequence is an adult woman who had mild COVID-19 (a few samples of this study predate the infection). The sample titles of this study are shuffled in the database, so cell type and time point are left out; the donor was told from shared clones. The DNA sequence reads TGTGCCAGCAGGACGGAAATGAACACTGAAGCTTTCTTT. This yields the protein CASRTEMNTEAFF.